The 19 T cell receptor beta chains given below trace back to one sample, sequenced in a study of CD8+ T cells in alopecia areata. Noted treatment: oral pan-JAK inhibitor, 5-10 mg twice daily. cDNA reverse transcribed from extracted RNA served as the sequencing template. Libraries were prepared by immunoSEQ multiplex PCR; TCRdb keeps only in-frame clonotypes and omits some of them. Here the sample spans about 190,000 clones, approximately 61% being singletons. Material: CD4+ T cells sorted from blood, obtained at week 24, from a patient treated with tofacitinib. Source of these receptors: a human donor with alopecia areata.

The CDR3 spells CASSQGPYTEAFF. CDR3 nucleotide sequence: TGTGCCAGCAGCCAGGGACCCTACACTGAAGCTTTCTTT. The chain couples TRBV14 to TRBJ1-1; D possibly corresponds to TRBD1 (5 bases). The V gene lost 3 bases and the J gene lost 3 bases, with 8 bases spanning the gap. The CDR3 spans 13 residues. Per germline, CDR1 SGHDN and CDR2 FVKESK.

The chain recombines TRBV30 with TRBJ1-4, with 12 bases that match TRBD1. This CDR3 has 16 residues. The V gene's germline CDR1 is GTSNPN and CDR2 SVGIG (reference sequence). Losses at the gene ends were 4 bases for V and 8 bases for J; bases not matched to a gene: 11. The CDR3 region is CAWTPGTGGRGEKLFF. In DNA form, the CDR3 reads TGTGCCTGGACCCCCGGGACAGGGGGCCGGGGCGAAAAACTGTTTTTT.

This clone came up once. The chain employs TRBV29-1 and TRBJ1-4; 7 nucleotides align to TRBD1. The germline V gene encodes CDR1 SQVTM and CDR2 ANQGSEA. With V trimmed by 4 bases and J by 5 bases, 4 bases remained unmatched. This CDR3 contains 13 residues. The CDR3 spells CSVAGQANEKLFF. The DNA of the CDR3 is TGCAGCGTTGCCGGACAGGCGAATGAAAAACTGTTTTTT.

The chain has TRBV27 and TRBJ1-4; 10 bases agree with TRBD1. CDR3 length equals 16 residues. V was pared by 5 bases and J by 0 bases, with 3 bases of the junction left unmatched. Germline loops: CDR1 MNHEY, CDR2 SMNVEV (reference sequence). The CDR3 protein is CASSGGQGTTNEKLFF. The CDR3 DNA reads TGTGCCAGCAGTGGGGGACAGGGGACAACTAATGAAAAACTGTTTTTT.

The V call is TRBV7-2, the J call TRBJ2-7; 8 bases align to TRBD1. CDR1 is SGHTA and CDR2 is FQGNSA in the germline V gene. The length of the CDR3 is 15 residues. V gave up 5 bases and J gave up 3 bases; unmatched junction bases: 9. The CDR3 DNA reads TGTGCCAGCAGCACCTTGGACAGGGTGAACTACGAGCAGTACTTC. Residues: CASSTLDRVNYEQYF.

The J gene is TRBJ2-3, the V gene TRBV11-2; 13 bases match TRBD2. Germline V gene data show CDR1 as SGHAT and CDR2 as FQNNGV. The CDR3 sequence is 18 residues long. J was trimmed by 7 bases and V by 4 bases; bases with no gene match: 14. This chain's CDR3 is CASSSREGLAGPRNTQYF. CDR3 coding DNA: TGTGCCAGCAGCTCTAGGGAGGGACTAGCGGGGCCCCGGAATACGCAGTATTTT.

This clone was counted a few times. V gene TRBV4-3 combines with J gene TRBJ1-1; TRBD1 might be the D (5 bases). Germline lookup yields CDR1 LGHNA and CDR2 YSLEER. The CDR3 is 14 residues long. V lost 1 base and J 4 bases, leaving 10 bases between the germline ends. CDR3 region: CASSQVRRGTEAFF. The CDR3 DNA follows: TGCGCCAGCAGCCAAGTAAGGAGGGGCACTGAAGCTTTCTTT.

The chain recombines TRBV6-5 with TRBJ2-1; D uncertain. V shed 2 bases and J shed 5 bases, with 1 base lying between them. The CDR3 contains 11 residues. Germline V gives CDR1 MNHEY, CDR2 SVGAGI. CDR3 sequence (DNA): TGTGCCAGCAGTTACCACAATGAGCAGTTCTTC. Translated: CASSYHNEQFF.

This clone has just a few counts. The rearrangement links TRBV29-1 to TRBJ1-5; no firm D call. Deletions cut 6 bases from V and 0 bases from J, with 6 bases between. CDR1 is SQVTM and CDR2 is ANQGSEA in the germline V gene. The CDR3 sequence is 12 residues long. CDR3 bases: TGCAGCGTAAGCGATAGCAATCAGCCCCAGCATTTT. Its translation is CSVSDSNQPQHF.

The rearrangement uses TRBV7-9 and TRBJ2-7, with a weak D call TRBD2 (6 bases). The length of the CDR3 is 13 residues. Germline V CDR1 and CDR2: SEHNR, FQNEAQ (reference sequence). V gave up 4 bases and J gave up 7 bases, with 14 bases separating them. The CDR3 region has the DNA TGTGCCAGCAGCTACCCCGGAGGGCTGGAGCAGTACTTC. It encodes CASSYPGGLEQYF.

This clone was counted a few times. V and J are TRBV11-2 and TRBJ1-6; 8 positions match TRBD1. There are 17 residues in the CDR3. CDR1 is SGHAT, CDR2 FQNNGV, per germline. Trimming took 0 bases from V and 7 from J; bases not matched to a gene: 8. The CDR3 region has the DNA TGTGCCAGCAGCTTAGACCCAGGGGGCGAATGGAATTCACCCCTCCACTTT. Residues: CASSLDPGGEWNSPLHF.

The V and J genes are TRBV25-1 and TRBJ1-5, with a weak D call TRBD1 (6 bases). The CDR3 sequence is 14 residues long. The germline gives CDR1 MGHDK, CDR2 SYGVNS. V was pared by 4 bases and J by 7 bases, with 14 bases between. The CDR3 DNA sequence: TGTGCCAGCAGTGCCCAACAGGGCGGGCAGCCCCAGCATTTT. Amino acids: CASSAQQGGQPQHF.

In this sample, this clone turned up a few times. The chain couples TRBV4-1 to TRBJ1-1; D ambiguous. Germline V gene lookup returns CDR1 MGHRA and CDR2 YSYEKL. This CDR3 has 15 amino acids. V lost 4 bases and J lost 0, with 12 bases in between. CDR3 DNA sequence: TGCGCCAGCAGCCGGCGGACGGACGTGAACACTGAAGCTTTCTTT. This translates into CASSRRTDVNTEAFF.

This clone was detected once. The chain carries TRBV5-1 and TRBJ1-1; D is uncertain. Trimming removed 0 bases at V and 0 bases at J, with 6 bases between. The CDR3 has 14 amino acids. Looked up from germline, CDR1 is SGHRS and CDR2 is YFSETQ. The DNA of the CDR3 is TGCGCCAGCAGCTTGGACGGTATGAACACTGAAGCTTTCTTT. This gives the protein CASSLDGMNTEAFF.

This chain connects TRBV5-1 to TRBJ1-1, with D unresolved. V dropped 1 base and J dropped 4 bases, with 8 bases sitting between them. Germline CDR1 is SGHRS and CDR2 is YFSETQ. The CDR3 has 13 residues. The CDR3, as DNA: TGCGCCAGCAGCTTGTCTTGGGGCACTGAAGCTTTCTTT. It translates to CASSLSWGTEAFF.

V usage is TRBV5-1 and J usage is TRBJ2-1; 7 bases line up with TRBD2. The CDR3 covers 15 residues. Trimming cost V 2 bases and J 2 bases; bases outside gene matches: 4. CDR1 is SGHRS, CDR2 YFSETQ, per germline. The CDR3: CASSLAGTAYNEQFF. In nucleotides, the CDR3 is TGCGCCAGCAGCTTAGCGGGGACCGCCTACAATGAGCAGTTCTTC.

This clone was counted between two and nine times. CDR3 coding DNA: TGTGCCAGCAGCTTAGGGGGCTTCTCGGAGCCAAGGGTTCAAGAGACCCAGTACTTC. Translation gives CASSLGGFSEPRVQETQYF. The rearrangement joins TRBV7-9 to TRBJ2-5, with a tentative D call TRBD1 (5 bases). This CDR3 is built from 19 residues. Trimming stripped 1 base from V and 2 bases from J, with 23 bases between. Germline lookup yields CDR1 SEHNR and CDR2 FQNEAQ (reference sequence).

The chain is built from TRBV11-2 and TRBJ2-7; no clear D gene. This CDR3 has 14 amino acids. V was pared by 5 bases and J by 0 bases, with 11 bases between. Germline assignment: CDR1 SGHAT and CDR2 FQNNGV. Here the CDR3 reads CASSIWPGSYEQYF. The DNA of the CDR3 is TGTGCCAGCAGCATTTGGCCCGGCTCCTACGAGCAGTACTTC. Full variable domain (missing parts from reference TRBV11-2 and TRBJ2-7): EAGVAQSPRYKIIEKRQSVAFWCNPISGHATLYWYQQILGQGPKLLIQFQNNGVVDDSQLPKDRFSAERLKGVDSTLKIQPAKLEDSAVYLCASSIWPGSYEQYFGPGTRLTVT.

The chain has TRBV27 and TRBJ2-4, with 12 bases aligning to TRBD2. CDR1 is MNHEY and CDR2 is SMNVEV in the germline V gene (reference sequence). CDR3 length equals 14 residues. The junction had 6 bases not matched to a gene; V was cut back by 5 bases and J by 10 bases. CDR3 amino acids: CASSPKLAGGIQYF. Written as DNA, the CDR3 is TGTGCCAGCAGTCCTAAACTAGCGGGGGGAATTCAGTACTTC.